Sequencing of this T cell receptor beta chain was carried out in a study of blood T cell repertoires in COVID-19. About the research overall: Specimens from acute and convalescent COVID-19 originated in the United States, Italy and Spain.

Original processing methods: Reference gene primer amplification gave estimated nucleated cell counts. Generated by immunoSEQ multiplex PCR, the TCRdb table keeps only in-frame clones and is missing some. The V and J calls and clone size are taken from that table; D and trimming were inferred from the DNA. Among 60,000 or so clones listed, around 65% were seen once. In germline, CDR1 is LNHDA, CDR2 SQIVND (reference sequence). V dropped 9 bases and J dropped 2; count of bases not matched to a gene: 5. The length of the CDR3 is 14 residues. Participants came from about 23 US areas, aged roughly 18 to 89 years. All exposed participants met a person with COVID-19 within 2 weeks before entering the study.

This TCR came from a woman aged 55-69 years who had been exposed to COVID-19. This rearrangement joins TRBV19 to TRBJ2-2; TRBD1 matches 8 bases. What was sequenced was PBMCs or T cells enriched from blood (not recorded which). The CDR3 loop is CASHDRGNTGELFF. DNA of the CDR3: TGTGCCAGCCACGACAGGGGAAACACCGGGGAGCTGTTTTTT.